This TCR beta chain was identified during a study of a mutant IDH1 vaccine in newly diagnosed glioma. In the study overall: Vaccinations, eight in total, occurred in weeks 1, 3, 5, 7, 11, 15, 19, 23.

Libraries were prepared by immunoSEQ multiplex PCR; TCRdb keeps only in-frame clonotypes and omits some of them. The repertoire consists of roughly 25,000 clones, with 65% to 80% occurring once and the leading ten covering less than 9.5%. The study's findings and limits: Vaccine-induced immune responses occurred in less than 95% of patients.

CDR3 length: 13 residues. Germline V gene lookup returns CDR1 MNHNS and CDR2 SASEGT. V shed 11 bases, J shed 5 bases, and the junction held 8 bases outside the gene matches. Points on this clone: No antigen is known for it.

Regarding time point: week 5, during vaccination. What each vaccine dose contained was 300 ug of mutant IDH1 20-mer peptide, accompanied by topical imiquimod. The chain has TRBV6-1 and TRBJ1-2, with TRBD1 identical over 10 bases. The sequence came from a man aged 40-49 years with glioma. The source was PBMCs, collected from a glioma patient whose treatment included an IDH1 peptide vaccine. CDR3 sequence: CAGEGQGPYGYTF. In DNA form, the CDR3 reads TGTGCCGGGGAGGGACAGGGGCCATATGGCTACACCTTC.